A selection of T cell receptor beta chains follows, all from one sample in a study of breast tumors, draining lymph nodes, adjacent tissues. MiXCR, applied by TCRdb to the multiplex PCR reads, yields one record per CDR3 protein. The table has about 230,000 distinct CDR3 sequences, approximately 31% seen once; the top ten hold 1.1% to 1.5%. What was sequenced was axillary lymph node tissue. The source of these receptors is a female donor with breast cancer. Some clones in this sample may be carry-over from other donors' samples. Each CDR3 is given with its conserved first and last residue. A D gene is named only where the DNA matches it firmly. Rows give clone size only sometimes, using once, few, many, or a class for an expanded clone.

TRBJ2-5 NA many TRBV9 TGTGCCAGCAGCGTAGTAGATAGGGCGGCGACCCAGTACTTC CASSVVDRAATQYF
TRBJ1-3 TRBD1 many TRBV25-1 TGTGCCAGCAGGGACAGGCTATCTGGAAACACCATATATTTT CASRDRLSGNTIYF
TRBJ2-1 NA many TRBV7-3 TGTGCCAGTGCGGCAGGCGTATTGAATGAGCAGTTCTTC CASAAGVLNEQFF
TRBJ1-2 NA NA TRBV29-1 TGCAGCGGTAAACAGGGCGAGGACTATGGCTACACCTTC CSGKQGEDYGYTF
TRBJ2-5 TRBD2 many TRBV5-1 TGCGCCAGCAGGTCCGATAGCGGGAGCCCAGAGACCCAGTACTTC CASRSDSGSPETQYF
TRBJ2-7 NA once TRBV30 TGTGCCTGGAGTAAGGGGCTGGGGGAGCAGTACTTC CAWSKGLGEQYF
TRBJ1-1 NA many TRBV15 TGTGCCACCAGCACGGGGGCTGGCACTGAAGCTTTCTTT CATSTGAGTEAFF
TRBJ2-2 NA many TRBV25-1 TGTGCGAACACCGGGGAGCTGTTTTTT CANTGELFF
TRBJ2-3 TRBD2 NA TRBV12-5 TGTGCCAGCAGAACCAGCGGGGGCCGCACAGATACGCAGTATTTT CASRTSGGRTDTQYF
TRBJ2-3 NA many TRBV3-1 TGTGCCAGCAGCCACCGTGTATCAGATACGCAGTATTTT CASSHRVSDTQYF
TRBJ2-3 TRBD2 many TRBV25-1 TGTGCCAGCAGTCCTCGACTAGCGGGAGTGGTGGCAGATACGCAGTATTTT CASSPRLAGVVADTQYF
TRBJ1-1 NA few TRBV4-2 TGTGCCAGCAGCCAAGATAGGTCAGGGAAGGCTCGAGGAGCTTTCTTT CASSQDRSGKARGAFF
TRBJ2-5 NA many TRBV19 TGTGCCAGTAGTGGCCGGGTCCAAGAGACCCAGTACTTC CASSGRVQETQYF
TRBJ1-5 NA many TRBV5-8 TGTGCCAGCAGCTTTCGACAGGTTAGCAATCAGCCCCAGCATTTT CASSFRQVSNQPQHF
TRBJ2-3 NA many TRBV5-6 TGTGCCAGCAGCTTAAAGCGGAGCTTCACAGATACGCAGTATTTT CASSLKRSFTDTQYF
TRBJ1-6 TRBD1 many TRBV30 TGTGCCTGGGGAGGGACAGGTCATAATTCACCCCTCCACTTT CAWGGTGHNSPLHF
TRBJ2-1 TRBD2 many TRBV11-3 TGTGCCAGCAGCCCAGCGACTAGCGGGAGGCCCAACCTTTGGAATGAGCAGTTCTTC CASSPATSGRPNLWNEQFF
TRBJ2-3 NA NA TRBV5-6 TGTGCCAGCAGCTTGGGGGCAAATACGCAGTATTTT CASSLGANTQYF
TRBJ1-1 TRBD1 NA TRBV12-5 TGTGCTAGTGACAGGGGACAGCAGAACACTGAAGCTTTCTTT CASDRGQQNTEAFF
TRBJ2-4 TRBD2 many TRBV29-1 TGCAGCGTTGAGCGAGGGGAGGGGCAAAACATTCAGTACTTC CSVERGEGQNIQYF
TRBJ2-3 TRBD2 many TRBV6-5 TGTGCCAGCAGTTACTCGATTTCGACTAGCGGGAGCCCAGATACGCAGTATTTT CASSYSISTSGSPDTQYF
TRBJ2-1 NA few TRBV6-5 TGTGCCAGCAGTTTTAACGGAGTAGGAAAGAATGAGCAGTTCTTC CASSFNGVGKNEQFF
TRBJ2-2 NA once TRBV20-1 TGCAGTGCTAGAGAGCCCAGACCCAGCGGGGAGCTGTTTTTT CSAREPRPSGELFF
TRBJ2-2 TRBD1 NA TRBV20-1 TGCAGTGCTACCAGGCGGACAGGGCCTGGAAACACCGGGGAGCTGTTTTTT CSATRRTGPGNTGELFF
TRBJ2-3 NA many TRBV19 TGTGCCAGTAGTATCGGTCCTTCTAGCACAGATACGCAGTATTTT CASSIGPSSTDTQYF
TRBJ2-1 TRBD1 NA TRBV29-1 TGCAGCTTGAGTGGGACAGGGGGCTTGGATGAGCAGTTCTTC CSLSGTGGLDEQFF
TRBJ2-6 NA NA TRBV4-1 TGCGCCAGCAATAGTCCGGGCGGGGCCAACGTCCTGACTTTC CASNSPGGANVLTF
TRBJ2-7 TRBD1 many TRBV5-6 TGTGCCAGCAGCTTGGTGGGGACAGGGGGCGGAGAGCAGTACTTC CASSLVGTGGGEQYF
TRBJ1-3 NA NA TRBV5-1 TGCGCCAGCAGCTTGCAGTGGGGGAACACCATATATTTT CASSLQWGNTIYF
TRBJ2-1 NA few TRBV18 TGTGCCAGCTCACCACCTGTTTTTATGTACAATGAGCAGTTCTTC CASSPPVFMYNEQFF
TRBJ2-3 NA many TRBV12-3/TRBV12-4 TGTGCCAGCACCAAGGAGGTCCCGGGGGATACGCAGTATTTT CASTKEVPGDTQYF
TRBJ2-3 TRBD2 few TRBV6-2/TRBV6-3 TGTGCCAGCAACCCCCCGCACGTGGGGACTAGCGCGATAGGGGCAGATACGCAGTATTTT CASNPPHVGTSAIGADTQYF
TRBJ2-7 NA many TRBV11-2 TGTGCCAGCAGCCTACGACGGCTTGGAGGCTACGAGCAGTACTTC CASSLRRLGGYEQYF